A selection of T cell receptor beta chains follows, all from one sample in a study of T-cell memory formation after mild COVID-19. TCRdb redid the calling of the 5' RACE reads with MiXCR, one entry per CDR3 protein. This table has under 450,000 distinct CDR3 sequences, roughly 20% appearing once. Sequenced material: PBMCs or a T cell subset sorted from them (not recorded which). These receptors originate from a man aged 18-30 years who had mild COVID-19 (a few samples of this study predate the infection). Cell type and time point are not known. The CDR3 runs from the conserved cysteine through the conserved F or W. The order of the fields is J gene, clone size, D gene, V gene, CDR3 protein, CDR3 DNA. The D gene is left open where the match is weak. Clone size is not always given. Where it is, it says once, few, many or a class for expanded clones.

>TRBJ2-3|few|NA|TRBV6-2/TRBV6-3
CASRPHGTDTQYF
TGTGCCAGCAGGCCCCACGGCACAGATACGCAGTATTTT
>TRBJ2-7|few|NA|TRBV18
CASSPLGRAEEQYF
TGTGCCAGCTCACCCCTAGGACGGGCGGAGGAGCAGTACTTC
>TRBJ2-1|NA|TRBD1|TRBV11-2
CASSAQRTGLFF
TGTGCCAGCAGCGCTCAGCGGACAGGGTTGTTCTTC
>TRBJ2-5|NA|NA|TRBV20-1
CSARVPGTVLETQYF
TGCAGTGCTAGGGTCCCCGGGACGGTGCTAGAGACCCAGTACTTC
>TRBJ2-4|few|NA|TRBV29-1
CSVGAEGIIQYF
TGCAGCGTGGGGGCGGAGGGGATCATTCAGTACTTC
>TRBJ1-3|few|NA|TRBV6-6
CASSHAGNTIYF
TGTGCCAGCAGCCACGCAGGAAACACCATATATTTT
>TRBJ1-4|few|NA|TRBV5-5
CASSLSWGQGSEKLFF
TGTGCCAGCAGCTTGTCGTGGGGGCAGGGTAGTGAAAAACTGTTTTTT
>TRBJ2-5|few|TRBD1|TRBV18
CASSTRDRGQETQYF
TGTGCCAGCTCAACCCGGGACAGGGGGCAGGAGACCCAGTACTTC
>TRBJ2-1|few|NA|TRBV4-3
CASSQRRVVGDEQFF
TGCGCCAGCAGCCAAAGAAGAGTAGTGGGGGATGAGCAGTTCTTC
>TRBJ2-3|NA|TRBD2|TRBV29-1
CSVEVTGGGGDTQYF
TGCAGCGTTGAAGTAACTGGCGGGGGAGGTGATACGCAGTATTTT
>TRBJ2-2|many|NA|TRBV6-1
CASSEVLAETGELFF
TGTGCCAGCAGTGAAGTCTTGGCGGAGACCGGGGAGCTGTTTTTT
>TRBJ1-1|few|NA|TRBV12-3/TRBV12-4
CASSFSLHQSEAFF
TGTGCCAGCAGTTTTTCCCTCCATCAGTCTGAAGCTTTCTTT
>TRBJ2-5|many|TRBD2|TRBV6-5
CASSYSGGGETQYF
TGTGCCAGCAGTTACAGCGGGGGGGGGGAGACCCAGTACTTC
>TRBJ1-1|NA|NA|TRBV4-3
CASSSRLGTEAFF
TGCGCCAGCAGCTCCCGGTTGGGCACTGAAGCTTTCTTT
>TRBJ2-2|NA|NA|TRBV27
CASSLMTGELFF
TGTGCCAGCAGTTTAATGACCGGGGAGCTGTTTTTT
>TRBJ2-1|few|NA|TRBV7-3
CASSRNHAEQFF
TGTGCCAGCAGCCGCAACCATGCCGAGCAGTTCTTC
>TRBJ2-3|NA|NA|TRBV20-1
CSAREMDGRQEDTQYF
TGCAGTGCTAGAGAAATGGACGGGCGGCAGGAAGATACGCAGTATTTT
>TRBJ2-3|NA|NA|TRBV20-1
CSASWTITDTQYF
TGCAGTGCTAGTTGGACTATCACAGATACGCAGTATTTT
>TRBJ1-3|NA|NA|TRBV19
CASSSTWDGNTIYF
TGTGCCAGTAGCTCGACTTGGGACGGAAACACCATATATTTT
>TRBJ2-3|NA|TRBD1|TRBV5-1
CASSSTQGKTQYF
TGCGCCAGCAGCAGTACACAGGGGAAGACGCAGTATTTT
>TRBJ2-3|many|TRBD1|TRBV24-1
CATSDRTGGDTQYF
TGTGCCACCAGTGATAGGACAGGTGGAGATACGCAGTATTTT
>TRBJ1-2|NA|NA|TRBV5-1
CASGALPVSYGYTF
TGCGCCAGTGGAGCCTTGCCCGTGTCCTATGGCTACACCTTC
>TRBJ1-1|few|TRBD1|TRBV6-6
CASSFSRQGTEAFF
TGTGCCAGCAGTTTCTCCAGACAGGGAACTGAAGCTTTCTTT
>TRBJ1-2|few|TRBD1|TRBV7-3
CASSLSRTGTYGYTF
TGTGCCAGCAGCTTATCACGGACAGGGACTTATGGCTACACCTTC
>TRBJ1-1|NA|NA|TRBV24-1
CATSQEGWTEAFF
TGTGCCACCAGCCAAGAGGGTTGGACTGAAGCTTTCTTT
>TRBJ2-2|few|NA|TRBV6-5
CASSYGLGGGTGELFF
TGTGCCAGCAGTTACGGTTTAGGTGGGGGCACCGGGGAGCTGTTTTTT
>TRBJ2-5|NA|TRBD2|TRBV7-2
CASSSYAGGQETQYF
TGTGCCAGCAGCTCCTACGCGGGGGGCCAAGAGACCCAGTACTTC
>TRBJ1-4|few|NA|TRBV3-1
CASSQVGAAGQKLFF
TGTGCCAGCAGCCAAGTCGGGGCAGCAGGTCAAAAACTGTTTTTT
>TRBJ2-5|many|NA|TRBV4-1
CASSPPLLETQYF
TGCGCCAGCAGCCCGCCGTTACTCGAGACCCAGTACTTC
>TRBJ2-3|once|TRBD1|TRBV5-1
CASKPSGTVTDTQYF
TGCGCCAGCAAACCCTCCGGGACAGTCACAGATACGCAGTATTTT
>TRBJ1-4|few|NA|TRBV9
CASSPSVATNEKLFF
TGTGCCAGCAGCCCCTCAGTTGCAACTAATGAAAAACTGTTTTTT
>TRBJ2-7|NA|TRBD1|TRBV6-5
CASRREETGTHEQYF
TGTGCCAGCAGACGCGAGGAGACAGGGACCCACGAGCAGTACTTC
>TRBJ2-3|few|TRBD2|TRBV5-1
CASSRLGLATDTQYF
TGCGCCAGCAGCAGACTGGGACTAGCGACAGATACGCAGTATTTT
>TRBJ2-1|few|TRBD1|TRBV6-2/TRBV6-3
CASSPTRDRGTEQFF
TGTGCCAGCAGTCCGACCCGGGACAGGGGAACTGAGCAGTTCTTC
>TRBJ2-6|few|NA|TRBV5-6
CASSFLGESYGANVLTF
TGTGCCAGCAGCTTCTTGGGTGAGTCATATGGGGCCAACGTCCTGACTTTC
>TRBJ1-5|few|NA|TRBV20-1
CSANDPGGDQPQHF
TGCAGTGCGAACGACCCCGGGGGGGATCAGCCCCAGCATTTT
>TRBJ1-1|NA|NA|TRBV6-5
CASSSPMGTEAFF
TGTGCCAGCAGTTCCCCCATGGGGACTGAAGCTTTCTTT
>TRBJ2-7|many|NA|TRBV7-9
CASSLVGGGAYEQYF
TGTGCCAGCAGCTTAGTGGGTGGTGGGGCCTACGAGCAGTACTTC
>TRBJ2-4|many|TRBD1|TRBV7-2
CASVRQGAGTKNIQYF
TGTGCCAGCGTACGACAGGGGGCGGGGACCAAAAACATTCAGTACTTC
>TRBJ1-2|NA|NA|TRBV4-1
CASSQRSRGGREDYTF
TGCGCCAGCAGCCAACGGAGTCGTGGCGGTAGGGAGGACTACACCTTC
>TRBJ1-5|NA|NA|TRBV19
CATGPGGRNQPQHF
TGTGCCACGGGGCCTGGGGGGCGGAATCAGCCCCAGCATTTT